This entry lists 24 T cell receptor beta chains sequenced from one sample in a study of neurological immune-mediated disorders. TCRdb redid the calling of the 5' RACE reads with MiXCR, one entry per CDR3 protein. This sample has some 10,000 distinct CDR3 sequences, with over 20% found just once. The specimen was CD8+ T cells from blood. The receptors derive from a woman in her fifties or sixties with HTLV-1-associated myelopathy (HAM/TSP).

This clonotype was counted many times. The chain couples TRBV3-1 to TRBJ2-6, with D hard to call. The V gene lost 0 bases and the J gene lost 0 bases, with 6 bases spanning the gap. The CDR3 runs 16 residues. Germline CDR1 LGHDT, CDR2 YNNKEL (reference sequence). CDR3 DNA: TGTGCCAGCAGCCAAGAAGAGTACTCTGGGGCCAACGTCCTGACTTTC. Translating gives CASSQEEYSGANVLTF.

This clonotype has a count of ten or more. The chain links TRBV14 to TRBJ1-2; D gene unclear. Germline lookup yields CDR1 SGHDN and CDR2 FVKESK. The CDR3 has 14 residues. Trimming took off 1 base at V and 2 bases at J, with 8 bases between the two ends. The CDR3: CASSQGTGNYGYTF. DNA for the CDR3: TGTGCCAGCAGCCAAGGGACGGGCAACTATGGCTACACCTTC.

This clonotype was counted ten times or more. V usage is TRBV4-1 and J usage is TRBJ1-2, with 7 bases identical to TRBD1. Germline trimming cut 1 base from V and 8 bases from J; bases unmatched to any gene: 10. Germline assignment: CDR1 MGHRA and CDR2 YSYEKL. This CDR3 region has 15 residues. CDR3 loop: CASSQVGTVPGGYTF. The CDR3 DNA is TGCGCCAGCAGCCAAGTAGGGACAGTCCCCGGGGGCTACACCTTC.

This clonotype appeared many times. Written as DNA, the CDR3 is TGTGCCAGCAGCGTAGTTTCGCAGGGTTCCGGGGAGCTGTTTTTT. Amino acids: CASSVVSQGSGELFF. The chain has TRBV9 and TRBJ2-2; D is perhaps TRBD1 (5 bases). CDR3 length equals 15 residues. Germline lookup yields CDR1 SGDLS and CDR2 YYNGEE. Trimming cost V 0 bases and J 6 bases, with 12 bases left between them.

In its sample, this clonotype was seen many times. The chain couples TRBV5-1 to TRBJ1-6, with D tentatively TRBD1 (5 bases). The length of the CDR3 is 15 residues. Trimming removed 5 bases from V and 8 bases from J, with 17 bases in between. Germline V lookup: CDR1 SGHRS, CDR2 YFSETQ. CDR3 in DNA: TGCGCCAGCAGACCTGACAGAAGCTCATATTCACCCCTCCACTTT. This translates into CASRPDRSSYSPLHF.

By proportion, this clonotype is medium-sized. The gene calls are TRBV4-1 and TRBJ1-4, with a possible D match to TRBD1 (6 bases). The CDR3 has 13 residues. V was trimmed by 4 bases and J by 6 bases, leaving 9 bases between them. CDR1 and CDR2 (germline): MGHRA, YSYEKL. CDR3 sequence (DNA): TGCGCCAGCAGCCGAAGACAGGATGAAAAACTGTTTTTT. Protein sequence: CASSRRQDEKLFF.

This clonotype showed up many times. This chain connects TRBV27 to TRBJ2-7, with 8 bases aligning to TRBD1. CDR1 MNHEY and CDR2 SMNVEV come from the germline V gene (reference sequence). There are 16 residues in the CDR3. V dropped 7 bases and J dropped 2; count of bases not matched to a gene: 13. The CDR3 bases are TGTGCCAGCAAAACCCTTTTCGGGACAGGCGCCTACGAGCAGTACTTC. Encoded protein: CASKTLFGTGAYEQYF.

The sample holds many counts of this clonotype. The V gene is TRBV7-8, the J gene TRBJ2-7; D unresolved. The CDR3 runs to 13 residues. V lost 5 bases and J 2 bases, leaving 10 bases between the germline ends. Germline V lookup: CDR1 SGHVS, CDR2 FQNEAQ. Here the CDR3 reads CASSQTDTYEQYF. The CDR3 DNA follows: TGTGCCAGCAGCCAGACTGATACCTACGAGCAGTACTTC.

This clonotype was seen ten or more times. The chain carries TRBV5-6 and TRBJ2-1, with 9 bases matching TRBD1. CDR1 and CDR2 from the germline V gene are SGHDT and YYEEEE. V shed 3 bases, J shed 3 bases, and the junction held 7 bases outside the gene matches. The CDR3 contains 16 residues. CDR3 coding DNA: TGTGCCAGCAGCTCCCCCCGGGACAGGGACTACAATGAGCAGTTCTTC. Translating gives CASSSPRDRDYNEQFF.

The chain couples TRBV30 to TRBJ2-1; possibly TRBD1 for D (5 bases). Germline CDR1 is GTSNPN and CDR2 is SVGIG (reference sequence). This CDR3 region has 12 residues. The V gene lost 4 bases and the J gene lost 8 bases, with 12 bases spanning the gap. The CDR3 DNA follows: TGTGCCTGGAATACAATAGGGGATGAGCAGTTCTTC. This translates into CAWNTIGDEQFF.

This clonotype was seen at least ten times. The chain joins TRBV2 to TRBJ1-1, with D possibly TRBD1 on 5 matching bases. Germline V CDR1 and CDR2: SNHLY, FYNNEI. Trimming left V 6 bases short and J 0 bases short, with 11 bases between. The CDR3 length is 14 residues. The CDR3 reads CASRLGTVNTEAFF. CDR3 in DNA: TGTGCCAGCAGACTCGGGACGGTGAACACTGAAGCTTTCTTT.

This clonotype was picked up many times. The chain carries TRBV5-4 and TRBJ1-2; no clear D. Germline CDR1 is SGHNT and CDR2 is YYREEE (reference sequence). The CDR3 has 15 residues. V was clipped by 4 bases and J by 0 bases, with 13 bases between them. The DNA of the CDR3 is TGTGCCAGCAGCGAAGACACGGGATCTAACTATGGCTACACCTTC. Amino acid sequence: CASSEDTGSNYGYTF.

This clonotype was seen repeatedly, ten times or more. The gene calls are TRBV20-1 and TRBJ2-7, with D perhaps TRBD1 (6 bases). The CDR3 spans 11 residues. Germline loops: CDR1 DFQATT, CDR2 SNEGSKA (reference sequence). V was shortened by 3 bases and J by 4 bases, with 7 bases between the two germline ends. The CDR3: CSASQGYEQYF. Here the CDR3 DNA reads TGCAGTGCTAGCCAGGGGTACGAGCAGTACTTC.

This clonotype is large in the sample. The CDR3: CASSPSSRYEQYF. In DNA form, the CDR3 reads TGTGCCAGCAGCCCTTCCTCGCGGTACGAGCAGTACTTC. V and J are TRBV7-8 and TRBJ2-7, with D uncertain. The CDR3 consists of 13 residues. The V and J ends lost 5 bases and 4 bases respectively, with 12 bases between them. In germline, CDR1 is SGHVS, CDR2 FQNEAQ.

This clonotype was counted ten times or more. This sequence joins TRBV20-1 and TRBJ2-7; a possible D gene is TRBD2 (6 bases). There are 14 residues in the CDR3. V lost 1 base and J lost 0, with 10 bases in between. Germline CDR1 and CDR2: DFQATT and SNEGSKA (reference sequence). CDR3 sequence reads: CSARGRDSSYEQYF. The CDR3 DNA follows: TGCAGTGCTAGAGGCCGGGACTCCTCCTACGAGCAGTACTTC.

This clonotype came up once. The gene calls are TRBV20-1 and TRBJ2-1, with 10 bases matching TRBD2. J was trimmed by 2 bases and V by 1 base; bases with no gene match: 2. The CDR3 totals 15 residues. Germline CDR1 and CDR2: DFQATT and SNEGSKA (reference sequence). CDR3 region: CSARGLAGAYNEQFF. The CDR3 nucleotides read TGCAGTGCTAGAGGGCTAGCGGGGGCCTACAATGAGCAGTTCTTC.

Many counts were recorded for this clonotype. The CDR3 region is CSARNGYTF. The CDR3 coding sequence is TGCAGTGCTAGGAATGGCTACACCTTC. V usage is TRBV20-1 and J usage is TRBJ1-2; D remains ambiguous. The CDR3 sequence is 9 residues long. Trimming removed 3 bases at V and 6 bases at J, with 2 bases between. Germline V CDR1 and CDR2: DFQATT, SNEGSKA (reference sequence).

This clonotype was seen at least ten times. The genes are TRBV20-1 and TRBJ1-1; D ambiguous. Germline V gene lookup returns CDR1 DFQATT and CDR2 SNEGSKA (reference sequence). The CDR3 runs 13 residues. V lost 6 bases, J lost 1 base, and 12 bases lay in between. The CDR3 DNA sequence: TGCAGTGCCCTCGGAAACTCGAACACTGAAGCTTTCTTT. Translated: CSALGNSNTEAFF.

This clonotype was detected many times. This chain joins TRBV7-6 and TRBJ2-2, with 9 bases aligning to TRBD1. Germline CDR1 and CDR2: SGHVS and FNYEAQ. J was trimmed by 3 bases and V by 1 base; bases with no gene match: 6. The CDR3 is 17 residues long. CDR3 in amino acids: CASSLVPQGADTGELFF. The CDR3 nucleotides are TGTGCCAGCAGCTTAGTACCACAGGGGGCGGACACCGGGGAGCTGTTTTTT.

This clonotype came up many times. The chain uses TRBV6-2 or TRBV6-3 and TRBJ2-1; the match to TRBD2 covers 8 bases. Trimming removed 11 bases from V and 0 bases from J; junction bases left unmatched: 15. CDR1 is MNHEY and CDR2 is SVGEGT in the germline V gene. The CDR3 consists of 17 residues. The CDR3, as DNA: TGTGCCTCCCTCGGGCTTCCTAGCGGGCTCTCCTACAATGAGCAGTTCTTC. Translating gives CASLGLPSGLSYNEQFF.

This clonotype was recorded at least ten times. This chain joins TRBV7-2 and TRBJ2-1; the D gene could be TRBD1 or TRBD2 (5 bases each). CDR1 and CDR2 from the germline V gene are SGHTA and FQGNSA. The V end was cut by 1 base, the J end by 5 bases, with 15 bases between. The length of the CDR3 is 16 residues. This chain's CDR3 is CASSLGGAGSHNEQFF. Here the CDR3 DNA reads TGTGCCAGCAGCTTAGGAGGGGCAGGGAGCCACAATGAGCAGTTCTTC.

The gene calls are TRBV20-1 and TRBJ2-2; D is unclear. V gave up 3 bases and J gave up 2 bases, with 10 bases separating them. CDR3 length equals 14 residues. Germline assignment: CDR1 DFQATT and CDR2 SNEGSKA (reference sequence). This CDR3 reads CSASGQINTGELFF. For the CDR3, the DNA is TGCAGTGCTAGTGGTCAGATCAACACCGGGGAGCTGTTTTTT.

The table lists this clonotype with many counts. J is TRBJ2-1 and V is TRBV5-1; possible D gene TRBD1, 6 bases. The CDR3 consists of 13 residues. The ends were cut back, 6 bases at V and 3 bases at J, with 10 bases in the middle. Per germline, CDR1 SGHRS and CDR2 YFSETQ. The CDR3 region has the DNA TGCGCCAGCATTCTACAGGGCTACAATGAGCAGTTCTTC. It codes for CASILQGYNEQFF.

This clonotype was detected many times. The chain is built from TRBV19 and TRBJ1-2, with 9 bases identical to TRBD1. Trimming took 10 bases from V and 6 from J; bases not matched to a gene: 6. CDR1 LNHDA and CDR2 SQIVND come from the germline V gene (reference sequence). The CDR3 has 12 residues. CDR3 in amino acids: CATGTGFHGYTF. DNA of the CDR3: TGTGCCACCGGGACAGGGTTCCATGGCTACACCTTC.